This TCR beta chain was sequenced for a study of T cell changes during pregnancy in multiple sclerosis (dated by TCRdb to the late 2010s). About the study as a whole: The study looked at changes in the T cell repertoire across pregnancy in women with multiple sclerosis.

Library creation used the immunoSEQ multiplex PCR assay. TCRdb took this table from immuneACCESS and kept in-frame rearrangements with V and J called. Such tables lack part of the clones; where checked against another copy, unresolved V genes explain under half of the gap, and the rest is unexplained. The sample table holds some 37,000 clones, of which around 91% were seen once. The ten top clones hold less than 0.8% of the sample. Only a few counts were recorded for this clone. It lacks a known antigen. No quality values exist for individual bases; no much larger clone is one base distant. This TCR was sampled from a female donor with multiple sclerosis, enrolled in a pregnancy study. Sequences were derived from CD4+ T cells from peripheral blood mononuclear cells, sampled before pregnancy.

The DNA reads TGTGCCAGCAGCCCCCCCAGGGGGAGGCCGGCCTACGAGCAGTACTTC. It translates to CASSPPRGRPAYEQYF. Here the chain combines TRBV7-2 and TRBJ2-7; possibly the D gene is TRBD1, per 7 matching bases. The germline V gene gives CDR1 as SGHTA and CDR2 as FQGNSA. Including cysteine and phenylalanine, the CDR3 has 16 amino acids. Just CDR3 DNA is preserved here, 48 bases in frame from base 1. At the junction V is shortened by 5 bases and J by 2 bases, with 19 bases in between.